This T cell receptor beta chain is from a study of blood T cell repertoires in COVID-19. Study in general: Samples representing acute and convalescent COVID-19 were sourced from the United States, Italy and Spain. T cells, B-cell-depleted T cells, or PBMCs supplied cDNA or gDNA.

Source study methods: It was from reference gene primer amplification that nucleated cell counts were estimated. Some clones are missing from TCRdb's copy, which holds only in-frame ones; the method was immunoSEQ multiplex PCR. The D gene and trimming were derived from the DNA, and the V and J assignments and clone size from that table. The table shows about 180,000 clones, with roughly 87% occurring only once. CDR3 size: 15 residues. Germline V CDR1 and CDR2: SGHTA, FQGNSA. Trimming cost V 3 bases and J 8 bases; bases outside gene matches: 7. Each participant's cohort was designated according to participant-reported clinical history.

J is TRBJ2-2 and V is TRBV7-2, with TRBD1 matching 9 bases. Sequenced sample: PBMCs or T cells enriched from blood (not recorded which). This TCR derives from a human donor with acute COVID-19. The donor label of this sample is uncertain. The CDR3, as DNA: TGTGCCAGCAGCTTCAGTACAGGGGGCCCAGGGGAGCTGTTTTTT. Protein sequence: CASSFSTGGPGELFF.